This TCR beta chain was obtained from a study of blood T cell repertoires in COVID-19. Background on the study: Sample material is recorded as cDNA or gDNA derived from T cells, B-cell-depleted T cells, or PBMCs.

The CDR3 consists of 15 residues. Germline V gene lookup returns CDR1 SGHRS and CDR2 YFSETQ. Trimming at V came to 4 bases and at J to 8 bases, leaving 11 bases not matched to a gene. Under the authors' procedure: Counts of nucleated cells, estimated from reference gene primer amplification, were obtained. Sequencing used immunoSEQ multiplex PCR; TCRdb keeps in-frame clones, though not all of them. D and trimming were read from the DNA, whereas the V and J calls and clone size are those reported in that table. Among about 160,000 clones listed, approximately 84% were seen once. The source is a woman of 80 years or more with acute or convalescent COVID-19. This chain uses TRBV5-1 with TRBJ1-4; 7 bases align to TRBD1. Source material: peripheral blood. CDR3 amino acids: CASSQTGASEEKLFF. The CDR3, as DNA: TGCGCCAGCAGCCAAACAGGGGCCTCTGAGGAAAAACTGTTTTTT.